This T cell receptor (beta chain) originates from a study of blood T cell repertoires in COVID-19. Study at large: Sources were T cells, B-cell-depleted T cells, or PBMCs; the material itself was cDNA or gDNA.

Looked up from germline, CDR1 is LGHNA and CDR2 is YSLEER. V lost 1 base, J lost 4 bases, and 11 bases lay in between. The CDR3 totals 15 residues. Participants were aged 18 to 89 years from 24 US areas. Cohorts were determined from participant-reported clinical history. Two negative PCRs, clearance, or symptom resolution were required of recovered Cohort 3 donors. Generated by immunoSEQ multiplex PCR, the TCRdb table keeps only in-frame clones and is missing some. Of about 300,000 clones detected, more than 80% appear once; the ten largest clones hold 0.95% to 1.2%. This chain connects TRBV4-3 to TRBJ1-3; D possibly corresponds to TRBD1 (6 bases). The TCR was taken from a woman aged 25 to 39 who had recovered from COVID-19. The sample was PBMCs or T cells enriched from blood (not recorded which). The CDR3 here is CASSQAPGQGNTIYF. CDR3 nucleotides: TGCGCCAGCAGCCAAGCCCCTGGACAGGGAAACACCATATATTTT.